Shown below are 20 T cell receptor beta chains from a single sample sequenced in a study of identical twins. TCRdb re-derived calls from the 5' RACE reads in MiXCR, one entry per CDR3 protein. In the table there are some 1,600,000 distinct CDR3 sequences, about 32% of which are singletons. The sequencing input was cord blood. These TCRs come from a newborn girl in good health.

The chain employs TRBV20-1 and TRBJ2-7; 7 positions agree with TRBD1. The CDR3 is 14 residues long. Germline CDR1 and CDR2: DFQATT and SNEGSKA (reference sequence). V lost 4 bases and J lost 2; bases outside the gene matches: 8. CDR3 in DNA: TGCAGTGCTAAAGGGGGCGTTTTTACCTACGAGCAGTACTTC. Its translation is CSAKGGVFTYEQYF.

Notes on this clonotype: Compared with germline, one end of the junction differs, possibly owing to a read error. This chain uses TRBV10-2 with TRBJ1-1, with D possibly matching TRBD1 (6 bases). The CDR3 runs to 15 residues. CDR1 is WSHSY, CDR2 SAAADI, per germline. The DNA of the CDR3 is TGCCCCAGCAGTGAGTCTGGGGGGGCGCAAACTGAAGCTTTCTTT. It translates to CPSSESGGAQTEAFF.

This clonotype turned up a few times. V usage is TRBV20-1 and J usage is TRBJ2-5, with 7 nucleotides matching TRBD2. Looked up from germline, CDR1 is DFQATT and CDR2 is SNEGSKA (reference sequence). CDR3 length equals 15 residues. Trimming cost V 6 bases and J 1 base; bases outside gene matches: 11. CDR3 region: CSAQPLAALQETQYF. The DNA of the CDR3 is TGCAGTGCCCAGCCCCTAGCGGCCCTCCAAGAGACCCAGTACTTC.

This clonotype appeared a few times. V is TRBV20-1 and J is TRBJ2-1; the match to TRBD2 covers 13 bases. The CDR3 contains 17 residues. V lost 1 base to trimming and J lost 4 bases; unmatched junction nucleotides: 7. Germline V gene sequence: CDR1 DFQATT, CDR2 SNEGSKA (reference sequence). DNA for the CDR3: TGCAGTGCTAGAGGAACCCAGGGACTAGCGGGATACAATGAGCAGTTCTTC. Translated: CSARGTQGLAGYNEQFF.

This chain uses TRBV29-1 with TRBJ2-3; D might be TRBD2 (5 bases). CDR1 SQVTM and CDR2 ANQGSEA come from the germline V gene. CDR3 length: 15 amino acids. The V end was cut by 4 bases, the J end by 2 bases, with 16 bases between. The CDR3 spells CSVASGSGFTDTQYF. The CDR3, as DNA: TGCAGCGTTGCCTCGGGGAGCGGCTTCACAGATACGCAGTATTTT.

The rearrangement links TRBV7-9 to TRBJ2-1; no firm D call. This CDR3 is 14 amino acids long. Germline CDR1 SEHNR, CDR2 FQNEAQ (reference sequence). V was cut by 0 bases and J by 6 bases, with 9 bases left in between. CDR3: CASSLAEAGNEQFF. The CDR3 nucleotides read TGTGCCAGCAGCTTAGCCGAGGCAGGCAATGAGCAGTTCTTC.

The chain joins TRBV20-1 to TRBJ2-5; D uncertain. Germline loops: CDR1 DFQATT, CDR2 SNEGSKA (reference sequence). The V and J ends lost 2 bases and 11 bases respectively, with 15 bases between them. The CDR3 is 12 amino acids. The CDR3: CSARFGQREQYF. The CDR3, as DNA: TGCAGTGCTAGATTCGGTCAGAGAGAGCAGTACTTC.

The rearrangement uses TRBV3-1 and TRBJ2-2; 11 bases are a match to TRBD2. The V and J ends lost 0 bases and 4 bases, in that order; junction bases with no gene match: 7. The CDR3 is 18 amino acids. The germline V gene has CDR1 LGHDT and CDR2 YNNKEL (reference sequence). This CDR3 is CASSQDPRTSGFTGELFF. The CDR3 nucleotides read TGTGCCAGCAGCCAAGACCCCCGGACTAGCGGGTTCACCGGGGAGCTGTTTTTT.

The CDR3: CASSTHPENIQYF. The CDR3 nucleotides are TGTGCCAGTTCGACCCACCCGGAAAACATTCAGTACTTC. The chain links TRBV19 to TRBJ2-4; D gene ambiguous. Looked up from germline, CDR1 is LNHDA and CDR2 is SQIVND (reference sequence). The CDR3 consists of 13 residues. Trimming cost V 8 bases and J 5 bases, with 13 bases left between them.

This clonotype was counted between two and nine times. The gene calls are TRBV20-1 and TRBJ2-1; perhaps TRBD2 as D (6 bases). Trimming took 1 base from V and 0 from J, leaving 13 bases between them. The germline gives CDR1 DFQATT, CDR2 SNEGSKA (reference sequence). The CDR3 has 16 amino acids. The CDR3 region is CSARALGTFSYNEQFF. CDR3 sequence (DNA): TGCAGTGCTAGAGCCCTCGGGACTTTCTCCTACAATGAGCAGTTCTTC.

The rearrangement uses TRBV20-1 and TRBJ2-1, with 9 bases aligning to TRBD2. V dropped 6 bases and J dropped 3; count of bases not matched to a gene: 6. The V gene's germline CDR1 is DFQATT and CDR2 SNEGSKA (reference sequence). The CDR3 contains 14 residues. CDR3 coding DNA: TGCAGTGCCCCCGGGACTAGCAGCTACAATGAGCAGTTCTTC. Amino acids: CSAPGTSSYNEQFF.

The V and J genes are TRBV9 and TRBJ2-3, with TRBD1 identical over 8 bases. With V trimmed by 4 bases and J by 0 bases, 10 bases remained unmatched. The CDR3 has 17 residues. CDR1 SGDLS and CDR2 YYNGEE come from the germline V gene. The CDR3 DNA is TGTGCCAGCAGCACCAGTCGGACAGGGACTAGCACAGATACGCAGTATTTT. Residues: CASSTSRTGTSTDTQYF.

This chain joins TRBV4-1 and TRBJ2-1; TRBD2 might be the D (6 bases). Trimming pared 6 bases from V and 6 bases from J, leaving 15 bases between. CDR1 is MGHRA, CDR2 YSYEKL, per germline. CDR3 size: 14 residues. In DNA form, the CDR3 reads TGCGCCAGCAGTAGATCAATCGGGGGCAATGAGCAGTTCTTC. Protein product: CASSRSIGGNEQFF.

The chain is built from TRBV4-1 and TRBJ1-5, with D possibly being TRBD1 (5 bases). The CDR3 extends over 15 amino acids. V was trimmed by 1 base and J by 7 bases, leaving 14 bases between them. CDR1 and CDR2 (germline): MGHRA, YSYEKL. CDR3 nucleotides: TGCGCCAGCAGCCAAGGGTTTGGGGGGGTCCAGCCCCAGCATTTT. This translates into CASSQGFGGVQPQHF.

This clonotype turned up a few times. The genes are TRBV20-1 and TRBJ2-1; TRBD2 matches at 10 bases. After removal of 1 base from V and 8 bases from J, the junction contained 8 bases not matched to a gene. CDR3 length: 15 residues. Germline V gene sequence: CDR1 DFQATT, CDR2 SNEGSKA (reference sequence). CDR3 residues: CSARGLAGVVDEQFF. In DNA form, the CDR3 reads TGCAGTGCTAGAGGGCTAGCGGGAGTAGTGGATGAGCAGTTCTTC.

This CDR3 is CSANAYNEQFF. CDR3 coding DNA: TGCAGTGCGAACGCCTACAATGAGCAGTTCTTC. This chain connects TRBV20-1 to TRBJ2-1; D gene uncertain. V was trimmed by 6 bases and J by 2 bases, leaving 5 bases between them. This CDR3 has 11 amino acids. The germline V gene has CDR1 DFQATT and CDR2 SNEGSKA (reference sequence).

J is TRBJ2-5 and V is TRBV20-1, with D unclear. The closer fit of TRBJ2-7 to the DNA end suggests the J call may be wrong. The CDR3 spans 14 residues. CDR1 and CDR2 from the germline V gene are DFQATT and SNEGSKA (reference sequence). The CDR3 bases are TGCAGTGCTAGGGTTAACCGCGGAATGGGCGAGCAGTACTTC. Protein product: CSARVNRGMGEQYF.

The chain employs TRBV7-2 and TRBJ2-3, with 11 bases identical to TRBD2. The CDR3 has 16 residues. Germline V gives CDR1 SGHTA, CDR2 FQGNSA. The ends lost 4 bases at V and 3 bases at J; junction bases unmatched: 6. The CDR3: CASSSGLAGWTDTQYF. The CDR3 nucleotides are TGTGCCAGCAGCTCCGGACTAGCGGGTTGGACAGATACGCAGTATTTT.

CDR3 bases: TGTGCCAGCAGTTCCTATTCACCCCTCCACTTT. Amino acids: CASSSYSPLHF. The chain joins TRBV28 to TRBJ1-6; no clear D. The V end was cut by 4 bases, the J end by 8 bases, with 3 bases between. This CDR3 is built from 11 residues. Germline CDR1 is MDHEN and CDR2 is SYDVKM.

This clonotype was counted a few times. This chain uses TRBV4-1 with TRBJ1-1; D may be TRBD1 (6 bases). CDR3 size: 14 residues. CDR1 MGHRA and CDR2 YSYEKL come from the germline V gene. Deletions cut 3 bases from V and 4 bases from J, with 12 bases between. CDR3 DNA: TGCGCCAGCAGCCAGCCTCACAGGGCCACTGAAGCTTTCTTT. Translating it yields CASSQPHRATEAFF.